This T cell receptor (beta chain) comes out of a study of OX40 agonist ivuxolimab in advanced cancers. The data were produced by immunoSEQ multiplex PCR, yet TCRdb's version contains in-frame clones alone and is incomplete. The sample holds 75,000 to 100,000 clones; roughly 82% are singletons and the top ten take roughly 2.7%. General observations from the study: More expanded clones were found, on average, in CD8+ than in CD4+ T cells. Partial responders receiving 0.1-3.0 mg/kg showed among the lowest clonal expansion. Determination of antigen specificity was not performed for the expanded peripheral T cells. With doses of 0.1 to 3.0 mg/kg, CD4+ and CD8+ blood T cells had undergone clonal expansion by week 6.

Trimming left V 5 bases short and J 8 bases short, with 24 bases between. Germline CDR1 reads SGHNT; CDR2 reads YENEEA. The CDR3 consists of 17 residues. This clone was seen just once. The antigen is unknown. The clonotype was recovered from an adult with an advanced solid tumor such as melanoma, head and neck, liver or kidney cancer. The chain has TRBV11-3 and TRBJ1-4, with a tentative D call TRBD1 (6 bases). The sequenced sample was CD4+ or CD8+ T cells sorted from blood, obtained in a trial of the OX40 agonist ivuxolimab. Here the CDR3 reads CASSPLGEEGGVEKLFF. DNA for the CDR3: TGTGCCAGCAGCCCTCTGGGGGAGGAGGGGGGAGTGGAAAAACTGTTTTTT.